Included here is one TCR beta chain sequence, with context. These data come from a study of T cell responses to AZD1222 COVID-19 vaccine. Libraries were prepared by immunoSEQ multiplex PCR; TCRdb keeps only in-frame clonotypes and omits some of them. The sample includes 30,000 to 35,000 clones, roughly nine tenths of them seen just once. Germline loops: CDR1 SGHTA, CDR2 FQGNSA. The CDR3 covers 14 residues. Trimming cost V 5 bases and J 1 base; bases outside gene matches: 1. Specimen: peripheral blood, collected on day 0 of AZD1222 vaccination. The TCR comes from an adult in good health. The V call is TRBV7-2, the J call TRBJ1-1, with 10 bases lining up with TRBD1. The CDR3 sequence is CASSRDRGNTEAFF. As DNA, the CDR3 is TGTGCCAGCAGCCGGGACAGGGGGAACACTGAAGCTTTCTTT.